Listed below are T cell receptor beta chains from one sample, sequenced in a study of T-cell reconstitution after alpha-beta-depleted transplantation in children. TCRdb itself ran the PCR reads through MiXCR, one entry per CDR3 protein. There are about a million distinct CDR3 sequences in the sample; around 30% occur only once, and over 25% lies in the top ten. The source was PBMCs, mostly from graft donor cells, collected 360 days after TCRalphabeta/CD19-depleted stem cell transplant. These TCRs come from a boy younger than two who had a stem cell transplant for SCID, so the T cells may come from the graft donor. The CDR3 runs from the conserved cysteine through the conserved F or W. The D gene is left open where the match is weak. Size is stated for part of the rows, as once, few or many counts, or as a class when the clone is expanded.

size	V	J	D	DNA	CDR3
NA	TRBV27	TRBJ1-5	NA	TGTGCCAGCAGTTTATCCTTTACCCAGCCCCAGCATTTT	CASSLSFTQPQHF
few	TRBV30	TRBJ2-3	NA	TGTGCCTGGAGTGTTGGGGTAGCGAGTACAGATACGCAGTATTTT	CAWSVGVASTDTQYF
NA	TRBV20-1	TRBJ2-1	NA	TGCAGTGCTGAAAGCCTTCGGACCCCTTACAATGAGCAGTTCTTC	CSAESLRTPYNEQFF
few	TRBV5-6	TRBJ2-5	NA	TGTGCCAGCAGCAAGGAACGGGTACCAGAGACCCAGTACTTC	CASSKERVPETQYF
NA	TRBV4-1	TRBJ2-1	NA	TGCGCCAGCAGCCAAGAGGGTGCCGTTTTTGGGAATTACAATGAGCAGTTCTTC	CASSQEGAVFGNYNEQFF
once	TRBV7-9	TRBJ1-2	NA	TGTGCCAGCAGCCAACTACCCGACAGGCCCCGGTACTATGGCTACACCTTC	CASSQLPDRPRYYGYTF
few	TRBV12-3/TRBV12-4	TRBJ1-1	NA	TGTGCCAGCACCCTAGGACAGCAGAACACTGAAGCTTTCTTT	CASTLGQQNTEAFF
few	TRBV4-1	TRBJ2-5	TRBD2	TGCGCCAGCAGCCAATTAGGCGGGGGGAGAGGAGAGACCCAGTACTTC	CASSQLGGGRGETQYF
few	TRBV13	TRBJ2-7	TRBD1	TGTGCCAGCAGCCCCGGACCGGGACAGGGTCCCTACGAGCAGTACTTC	CASSPGPGQGPYEQYF
few	TRBV9	TRBJ1-1	NA	TGTGCCAGCAGCCAGAAGCAGGGTGACAGGATGAACACTGAAGCTTTCTTT	CASSQKQGDRMNTEAFF